The present TCR beta chain was sequenced within a study of blood T cells in healthy people across ages. General study findings and limits: Long-lived donors had more naive CD4+ cells and higher diversity than aged donors.

Extraction of total RNA produced a minimum of 5 micrograms from each sample. A second PCR, run for about 7 to 11 cycles, used a sample-barcoded 5' primer plus a J-beta primer mix. TCRdb re-called the 5' RACE reads with MiXCR, one entry per CDR3 protein. The sample contains 1.5 million to 2 million distinct CDR3 sequences, around 40% of which appear only once. In this sample, this clonotype turned up a few times. Its target is unknown. Sequenced sample: blood. This clonotype was sampled from a human donor in good health.

The CDR3 nucleotides read TGCAGCGTAGTAGACAGGGGCTATGGCTACACCTTC. Its protein is CSVVDRGYGYTF. The V call is TRBV29-1, the J call TRBJ1-2; 8 bases agree with TRBD1. CDR1 is SQVTM and CDR2 is ANQGSEA in the germline V gene. The CDR3 consists of 12 residues. J was trimmed by 4 bases and V by 6 bases; bases with no gene match: 4.